This T cell receptor (beta chain) was captured by sequencing in a study of blood T cell repertoires in COVID-19. In the authors' workflow: It was from reference gene primer amplification that nucleated cell counts were estimated. Sequenced by immunoSEQ multiplex PCR; TCRdb stores in-frame clones only, minus some. The D gene and trimming were derived from the DNA, and the V and J assignments and clone size from that table. The sample records 200,000 to 300,000 clones, roughly nine tenths being singletons. The CDR3 consists of 16 residues. Germline V lookup: CDR1 LNHDA, CDR2 SQIVND (reference sequence). Trimming took 6 bases from V and 3 from J; bases not matched to a gene: 6.

The sequenced sample consisted of peripheral blood. This receptor was obtained from a man aged 18 to 29 with active or convalescent COVID-19. The chain employs TRBV19 and TRBJ2-5; 14 nucleotides line up with TRBD2. For the CDR3, the DNA is TGTGCCAGTAGCCGGACTAGCGGGAGGAGGGAAGAGACCCAGTACTTC. Its translation is CASSRTSGRREETQYF.